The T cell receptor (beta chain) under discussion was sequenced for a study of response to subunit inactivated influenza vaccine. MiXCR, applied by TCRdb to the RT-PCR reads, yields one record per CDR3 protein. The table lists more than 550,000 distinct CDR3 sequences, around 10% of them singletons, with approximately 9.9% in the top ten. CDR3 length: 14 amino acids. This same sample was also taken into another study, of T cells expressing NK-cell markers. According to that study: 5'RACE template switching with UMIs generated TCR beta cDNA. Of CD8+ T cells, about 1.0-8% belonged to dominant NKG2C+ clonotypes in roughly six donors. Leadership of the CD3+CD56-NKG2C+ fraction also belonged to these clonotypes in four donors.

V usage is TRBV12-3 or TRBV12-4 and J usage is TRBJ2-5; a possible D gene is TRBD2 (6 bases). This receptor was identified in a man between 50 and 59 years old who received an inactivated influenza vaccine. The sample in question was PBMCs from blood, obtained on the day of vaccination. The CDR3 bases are TGTGCTACAGCTAGCGAGTCGATTAAAGAGACCCAGTACTTC. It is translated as CATASESIKETQYF.